This TCR beta chain is drawn from a study of blood T cell repertoires in COVID-19. Study in general: PBMCs, B-cell-depleted T cells, or T cells were the source of the cDNA or gDNA that made up the material.

This clone occurred once. Profiled with immunoSEQ multiplex PCR; TCRdb holds only in-frame clones, not every one. In the table there are approximately 210,000 clones, around nine tenths of which are singletons. What was sequenced was peripheral blood. The sequence was collected from a middle-aged woman who had recovered from COVID-19.

The CDR3 protein is CASSSLTDIGNTIYF. The CDR3 DNA reads TGTGCCAGTAGTTCCCTGACAGACATTGGAAACACCATATATTTT. This rearrangement joins TRBV19 to TRBJ1-3, with D maybe TRBD1 (5 bases). The V gene's germline CDR1 is LNHDA and CDR2 SQIVND (reference sequence). The CDR3 extends over 15 amino acids. Trimming left V 5 bases short and J 3 bases short, with 14 bases between.